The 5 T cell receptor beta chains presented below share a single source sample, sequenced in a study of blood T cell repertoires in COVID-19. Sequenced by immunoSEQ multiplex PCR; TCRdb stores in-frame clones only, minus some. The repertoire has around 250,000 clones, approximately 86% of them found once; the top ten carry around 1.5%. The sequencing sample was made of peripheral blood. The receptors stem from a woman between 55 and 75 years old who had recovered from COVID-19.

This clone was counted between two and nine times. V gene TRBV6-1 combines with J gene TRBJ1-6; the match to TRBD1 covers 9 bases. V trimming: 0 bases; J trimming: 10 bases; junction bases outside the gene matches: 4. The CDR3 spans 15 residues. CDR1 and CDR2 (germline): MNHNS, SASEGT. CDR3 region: CASSEALTGGSPLHF. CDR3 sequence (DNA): TGTGCCAGCAGTGAAGCTTTGACAGGGGGGTCACCCCTCCACTTT.

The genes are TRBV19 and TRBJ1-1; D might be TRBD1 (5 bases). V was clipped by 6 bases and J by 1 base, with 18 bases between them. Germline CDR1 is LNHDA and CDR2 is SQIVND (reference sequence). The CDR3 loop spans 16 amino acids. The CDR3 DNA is TGTGCCAGTAGCCAGGGAGGGCAGCGGGGGAACACTGAAGCTTTCTTT. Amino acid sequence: CASSQGGQRGNTEAFF.

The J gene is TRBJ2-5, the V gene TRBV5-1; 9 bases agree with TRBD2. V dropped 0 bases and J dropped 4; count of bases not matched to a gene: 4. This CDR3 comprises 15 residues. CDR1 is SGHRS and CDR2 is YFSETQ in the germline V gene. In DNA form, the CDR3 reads TGCGCCAGCAGCTTGGATGGGACTAGCCCAGAGACCCAGTACTTC. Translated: CASSLDGTSPETQYF.

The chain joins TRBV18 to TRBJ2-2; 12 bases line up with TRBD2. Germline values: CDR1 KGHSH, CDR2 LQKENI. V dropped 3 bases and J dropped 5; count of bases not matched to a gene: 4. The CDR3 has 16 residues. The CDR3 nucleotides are TGTGCCAGCTCACCGGGACTAGCGGGTCCTACCGGGGAGCTGTTTTTT. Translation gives CASSPGLAGPTGELFF. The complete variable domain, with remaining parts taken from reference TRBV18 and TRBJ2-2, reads NAGVMQNPRHLVRRRGQEARLRCSPMKGHSHVYWYRQLPEEGLKFMVYLQKENIIDESGMPKERFSAEFPKEGPSILRIQQVVRGDSAAYFCASSPGLAGPTGELFFGEGSRLTVL.

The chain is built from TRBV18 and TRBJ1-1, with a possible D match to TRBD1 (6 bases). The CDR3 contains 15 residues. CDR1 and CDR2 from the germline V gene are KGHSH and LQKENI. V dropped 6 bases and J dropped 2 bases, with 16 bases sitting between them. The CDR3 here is CASSTPFRGNTEAFF. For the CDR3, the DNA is TGTGCCAGCTCGACGCCTTTCAGGGGAAACACTGAAGCTTTCTTT.